The subject of this entry is one T cell receptor (beta chain). The sample originates from a study of blood T cell repertoires in COVID-19. Study summary: In each case, the material was cDNA or gDNA derived from T cells, B-cell-depleted T cells, or PBMCs.

After removal of 4 bases from V and 2 bases from J, the junction contained 6 bases not matched to a gene. CDR3 length equals 14 residues. Germline V gives CDR1 GTSNPN, CDR2 SVGIG (reference sequence). Sequenced by immunoSEQ multiplex PCR; TCRdb stores in-frame clones only, minus some. The top ten hold roughly 18% of the sample, which has about 180,000 clones, approximately 87% seen once. This clonotype was obtained from a person aged 65-85 years with COVID-19, enrolled during active disease. Sequences were obtained from peripheral blood. The gene calls are TRBV30 and TRBJ2-3; TRBD1 matches 7 bases. CDR3 region: CAWTDRSATDTQYF. The DNA of the CDR3 is TGTGCCTGGACGGACAGGAGTGCCACAGATACGCAGTATTTT.